Below, one T cell receptor beta chain is given with its context. Its cognate antigen is unknown. One end of the junction fails to match germline, which may point to a read error. The data were obtained in a study of tumor-infiltrating lymphocytes in primary liver carcinoma. As for the study in general: Tumor staging was T1-T3 N0M0; sizes spanned roughly 4.2 to 10 cm across.

Study conclusions and caveats: Against blood, tumors held a significantly higher top-250-clone fraction (p = 0.039).

Starting material of approximately 500 ng total RNA yielded TCR beta cDNA via a constant-region primer. Libraries of TCR beta came from three nested multiplex PCR rounds with slightly modified ARM-PCR. In the first two PCR rounds, TRBV1-TRBV30 forward primers were paired with a C-beta reverse primer, and each round lasted about 10 cycles. Via MiXCR, TCRdb re-called the multiplex PCR reads, giving one row per CDR3 protein. Here the sample spans some 130,000 distinct CDR3 sequences, nearly 70% being singletons. The tissue used was unsorted bulk material of roughly 17-32 mg. RNA and DNA were co-extracted from it with the AllPrep DNA/RNA mini kit. Surgical resection was the treatment these patients received for primary liver carcinoma. Chronic HBV infection was present in the patients, who were treatment-naive. The CDR3 contains 15 residues.

The chain is built from TRBV12-3 or TRBV12-4 and TRBJ1-5; TRBD1 aligns across 7 bases. What was sequenced was tumor-adjacent normal liver tissue. The TCR was taken from a woman aged 55-69 years with primary liver carcinoma and hepatitis B virus infection. The CDR3 DNA reads as TGTGCCCGCAGTTTAAGACAGGGAAGCAATCATCCCCAGCATTTT. Its translation is CARSLRQGSNHPQHF.